These 30 T cell receptor beta chains originate from one sample sequenced in a study of identical twins. Using its own MiXCR run on the 5' RACE reads, TCRdb lists one record per CDR3 protein. The profile shows around 1.7 million distinct CDR3 sequences, around 33% of them singletons. Material for sequencing was cord blood. These receptors came from a newborn girl in good health.

This clonotype was detected a few times. The CDR3 DNA sequence: TGCAGTGCAAACCGGGACTTACTTAAAGAGACCCAGTACTTC. It translates to CSANRDLLKETQYF. The V gene is TRBV20-1, the J gene TRBJ2-5, with TRBD2 as a possible D gene (6 bases). The germline V gene has CDR1 DFQATT and CDR2 SNEGSKA (reference sequence). The CDR3 spans 14 residues. V gave up 6 bases and J gave up 3 bases, with 17 bases separating them.

This clonotype was counted between two and nine times. The genes are TRBV20-1 and TRBJ2-4; 10 positions agree with TRBD2. CDR3 length: 18 amino acids. Germline lookup yields CDR1 DFQATT and CDR2 SNEGSKA (reference sequence). The V gene end was trimmed by 3 bases and the J gene end by 1 base; junction bases not matched to a gene: 12. The CDR3 here is CSASGGTSVTLAKNIQYF. In nucleotides, the CDR3 is TGCAGTGCTAGTGGGGGGACTAGCGTGACGTTGGCCAAAAACATTCAGTACTTC.

This clonotype was detected only a few times. The rearrangement joins TRBV6-2 or TRBV6-3 to TRBJ2-1; D call uncertain. The V end was cut by 5 bases, the J end by 10 bases, with 9 bases between. The CDR3 is made up of 11 amino acids. Germline V gene lookup returns CDR1 MNHEY and CDR2 SVGEGT. This CDR3 is CASSRNWEQFF. In nucleotides, the CDR3 is TGTGCCAGCAGTCGCAACTGGGAGCAGTTCTTC.

The V gene is TRBV4-2, the J gene TRBJ1-3; D gene uncertain. Trimming left V 4 bases short and J 3 bases short, with 7 bases between. The CDR3 is 13 amino acids. The V gene's germline CDR1 is LGHNA and CDR2 YNFKEQ. In DNA form, the CDR3 reads TGTGCCAGCAGCCCGGGTTATGGAAACACCATATATTTT. Translating gives CASSPGYGNTIYF.

V usage is TRBV12-3 or TRBV12-4 and J usage is TRBJ2-7, with D tentatively TRBD1 (5 bases). V lost 3 bases and J lost 3, with 15 bases in between. CDR3 size: 15 residues. The chain's CDR3 is CASSFRRVPYYEQYF. CDR3 sequence (DNA): TGTGCCAGCAGTTTCCGCAGGGTCCCCTACTACGAGCAGTACTTC.

This clonotype was seen more than once but under ten times. V and J are TRBV6-5 and TRBJ2-1, with 14 nucleotides matching TRBD2. With V trimmed by 0 bases and J by 0 bases, 7 bases remained unmatched. The germline V gene encodes CDR1 MNHEY and CDR2 SVGAGI. The CDR3 consists of 20 residues. CDR3 DNA sequence: TGTGCCAGCAGTTACTCGGGACTAGCGGGGGACTCAAGCTCCTACAATGAGCAGTTCTTC. Translating gives CASSYSGLAGDSSSYNEQFF.

The rearrangement uses TRBV12-3 or TRBV12-4 and TRBJ2-7, with 8 positions matching TRBD2. This CDR3 contains 15 residues. V was pared by 3 bases and J by 7 bases, with 11 bases of the junction left unmatched. The CDR3 DNA follows: TGTGCCAGCAGTTTGAAAGCGGGGGCCTACAATGAGCAGTACTTC. Protein: CASSLKAGAYNEQYF.

This clonotype has just a few counts. CDR3: CASSNEQGFNQPQHF. The DNA for the CDR3 is TGTGCCAGCAGTAACGAACAGGGTTTCAATCAGCCCCAGCATTTT. The chain employs TRBV28 and TRBJ1-5; TRBD1 might be the D (6 bases). The V gene's germline CDR1 is MDHEN and CDR2 SYDVKM. Trimming stripped 5 bases from V and 3 bases from J, with 14 bases between. CDR3 length: 15 residues. Full variable domain (remainder filled in from reference TRBV28 and TRBJ1-5): DVKVTQSSRYLVKRTGEKVFLECVQDMDHENMFWYRQDPGLGLRLIYFSYDVKMKEKGDIPEGYSVSREKKERFSLILESASTNQTSMYLCASSNEQGFNQPQHFGDGTRLSIL.

The rearrangement joins TRBV20-1 to TRBJ2-1; the D gene is possibly TRBD2 (6 bases). Germline CDR1 is DFQATT and CDR2 is SNEGSKA (reference sequence). With 1 base removed from V and 7 bases from J, the gap between germline ends came to 17 bases. This CDR3 spans 15 amino acids. The CDR3 loop reads CSARGGVSSKNEQFF. CDR3 in DNA: TGCAGTGCTAGAGGGGGGGTTAGCTCCAAGAATGAGCAGTTCTTC.

Comments on this clonotype: The junction does not match germline at one end; this may be a read error. The chain links TRBV25-1 to TRBJ2-1; 7 nucleotides match TRBD1. The CDR3 has 15 amino acids. Germline V CDR1 and CDR2: MGHDK, SYGVNS. The CDR3 coding sequence is TGTGCCAGCAGTGAATCAGGGGGAAGGAAGAATGAGCAGTCCTTC. Protein sequence: CASSESGGRKNEQSF.

This clonotype was counted at least ten times. V gene TRBV10-3 combines with J gene TRBJ2-1, with D unclear. This CDR3 has 13 residues. Germline-derived CDR1 and CDR2 are ENHRY and SYGVKD. The V end was cut by 1 base, the J end by 7 bases, with 8 bases between. The CDR3 here is CAISEFGWNEQFF. CDR3 nucleotides: TGTGCCATCAGTGAGTTTGGGTGGAATGAGCAGTTCTTC.

The table lists this clonotype with a few counts. The J gene is TRBJ2-1, the V gene TRBV18; D tentatively reads TRBD1 or TRBD2 (5 bases each). This CDR3 has 18 amino acids. V lost 3 bases, J lost 6 bases, and 24 bases lay in between. Germline values: CDR1 KGHSH, CDR2 LQKENI. The CDR3 protein is CASSPRRIRDGGSNEQFF. The CDR3 DNA is TGTGCCAGCTCACCCCGACGAATTAGGGACGGAGGCTCCAATGAGCAGTTCTTC.

The chain employs TRBV20-1 and TRBJ2-7, with 8 bases aligning to TRBD1. CDR1 and CDR2 (germline): DFQATT, SNEGSKA (reference sequence). This CDR3 spans 16 amino acids. J was trimmed by 2 bases and V by 1 base; bases with no gene match: 10. The CDR3 here is CSARGPRTGLTYEQYF. The CDR3 coding sequence is TGCAGTGCTAGAGGTCCCCGGACAGGGTTAACCTACGAGCAGTACTTC.

The gene calls are TRBV6-1 and TRBJ1-5, with TRBD1 matching 7 bases. CDR3 length: 15 residues. Germline V CDR1 and CDR2: MNHNS, SASEGT. V lost 5 bases, J lost 0 bases, and 4 bases stayed unmatched. DNA of the CDR3: TGTGCCAGCAGTAAGGACAGGCATAGCAATCAGCCCCAGCATTTT. Amino acids: CASSKDRHSNQPQHF.

The chain joins TRBV20-1 to TRBJ1-5; TRBD1 aligns across 8 bases. J gave up 6 bases and V 0 bases, and 7 bases lay outside the gene matches. Germline V gives CDR1 DFQATT, CDR2 SNEGSKA (reference sequence). The CDR3 sequence is 15 residues long. The CDR3 region is CSARDQQGGGQPQHF. Here the CDR3 DNA reads TGCAGTGCTAGAGATCAACAGGGGGGAGGTCAGCCCCAGCATTTT.

The gene calls are TRBV20-1 and TRBJ2-4, with 10 bases that match TRBD2. There are 16 residues in the CDR3. Germline V gene data show CDR1 as DFQATT and CDR2 as SNEGSKA (reference sequence). Losses at the gene ends were 0 bases for V and 3 bases for J; bases not matched to a gene: 5. The CDR3 nucleotides read TGCAGTGCTAGAGATCGGCTAGCGGGGGACAAAAACATTCAGTACTTC. Protein sequence: CSARDRLAGDKNIQYF.

The chain recombines TRBV19 with TRBJ2-3, with D unclear. This CDR3 is built from 15 residues. In germline, CDR1 is LNHDA, CDR2 SQIVND (reference sequence). V lost 10 bases to trimming and J lost 2 bases, with 19 bases between them. The CDR3 reads CATKRSSPLTDTQYF. CDR3 DNA sequence: TGTGCCACTAAGAGGTCCTCGCCTCTCACAGATACGCAGTATTTT.

This chain uses TRBV21-1 with TRBJ2-7; TRBD2 reflects the table's D call only, with no check against the DNA. TRBV21-1 is termed a pseudogene. The CDR3 runs 16 residues. CDR3 protein: CASRELAGGPYNEQYF. DNA for the CDR3: TGTGCCAGCAGGGAATTGGCGGGGGGCCCGTACAATGAGCAGTACTTC.

The table lists this clonotype with a few counts. The chain carries TRBV21-1 and TRBJ2-7; TRBD1, as called in the table, went unchecked against the DNA. TRBV21-1 is a pseudogene segment. This CDR3 spans 16 amino acids. CDR3 protein: CASSKVGTAHSYEQYF. The CDR3 DNA follows: TGTGCCAGCAGCAAAGTGGGGACCGCTCACTCCTACGAGCAGTACTTC.

This chain connects TRBV2 to TRBJ2-2, with D perhaps matching TRBD1 (6 bases). This CDR3 is built from 15 residues. Germline assignment: CDR1 SNHLY and CDR2 FYNNEI. V dropped 6 bases and J dropped 4 bases, with 15 bases sitting between them. CDR3 in amino acids: CASSPDRSPTGELFF. As DNA, the CDR3 is TGTGCCAGCAGCCCCGACAGGTCGCCCACCGGGGAGCTGTTTTTT. Full variable domain (missing parts from reference TRBV2 and TRBJ2-2): EPEVTQTPSHQVTQMGQEVILRCVPISNHLYFYWYRQILGQKVEFLVSFYNNEISEKSEIFDDQFSVERPDGSNFTLKIRSTKLEDSAMYFCASSPDRSPTGELFFGEGSRLTVL.

The chain employs TRBV27 and TRBJ2-1, with 9 bases matching TRBD1. The CDR3 covers 15 residues. Germline assignment: CDR1 MNHEY and CDR2 SMNVEV (reference sequence). Trimming at V came to 6 bases and at J to 4 bases, leaving 7 bases not matched to a gene. This CDR3 reads CASRRTGTGYNEQFF. The CDR3 coding sequence is TGTGCCAGCAGGCGTACCGGGACAGGGTACAATGAGCAGTTCTTC.

The chain combines TRBV21-1 with TRBJ2-1; TRBD1, as called in the table, went unchecked against the DNA. TRBV21-1 is described as a pseudogene. This CDR3 is built from 11 residues. The CDR3 sequence: CASSNQAGGFF. Written as DNA, the CDR3 is TGTGCCAGCAGCAATCAGGCCGGGGGGTTCTTC.

In its sample, this clonotype was seen a few times. The CDR3, as DNA: TGTGCCAGCAGTGAAGAGACTAGCGGGGCCTACAATGAGCAGTTCTTC. Amino acids: CASSEETSGAYNEQFF. J is TRBJ2-1 and V is TRBV2, with 11 bases fitting TRBD2. The germline V gene encodes CDR1 SNHLY and CDR2 FYNNEI. With 1 base clipped from V and 2 bases from J, the junction kept 1 base outside the gene matches. This CDR3 is 16 amino acids long.

The CDR3 protein is CASSFLRRYEQYF. CDR3 nucleotides: TGTGCCAGCAGTTTCTTAAGGCGCTACGAGCAGTACTTC. The chain has TRBV28 and TRBJ2-7, with no clear D. Per germline, CDR1 MDHEN and CDR2 SYDVKM. This CDR3 is built from 13 residues. The germline V and J ends were trimmed by 3 bases and 3 bases, with 9 bases remaining between them. Drawing the rest from reference TRBV28 and TRBJ2-7, the complete variable domain is DVKVTQSSRYLVKRTGEKVFLECVQDMDHENMFWYRQDPGLGLRLIYFSYDVKMKEKGDIPEGYSVSREKKERFSLILESASTNQTSMYLCASSFLRRYEQYFGPGTRLTVT.

The chain uses TRBV5-1 and TRBJ2-3, with TRBD2 matching 7 bases. This CDR3 has 15 residues. J lost 6 bases, V lost 2 bases, and 9 bases had no gene match. Germline assignment: CDR1 SGHRS and CDR2 YFSETQ. CDR3 amino acids: CASSFAGASYDTQYF. The CDR3 DNA sequence: TGCGCCAGCAGCTTCGCGGGAGCCAGCTACGATACGCAGTATTTT. The full variable domain, in which reference TRBV5-1 and TRBJ2-3 provide the parts outside the CDR3, is KAGVTQTPRYLIKTRGQQVTLSCSPISGHRSVSWYQQTPGQGLQFLFEYFSETQRNKGNFPGRFSGRQFSNSRSEMNVSTLELGDSALYLCASSFAGASYDTQYFGPGTRLTVL.

The rearrangement uses TRBV11-1 and TRBJ1-1; unclear D gene. V lost 7 bases to trimming and J lost 1 base, with 22 bases between them. Germline V gene data show CDR1 as SGHAT and CDR2 as FQDESV (reference sequence). This CDR3 has 17 residues. CDR3 sequence: CASIAAPSFRANTEAFF. The CDR3 DNA follows: TGTGCCAGCATCGCCGCCCCGAGTTTTAGGGCGAACACTGAAGCTTTCTTT.

This chain uses TRBV20-1 with TRBJ2-2; TRBD2 agrees at 7 bases. V lost 6 bases to trimming and J lost 3 bases; unmatched junction nucleotides: 7. The CDR3 runs to 14 residues. Germline assignment: CDR1 DFQATT and CDR2 SNEGSKA (reference sequence). Written as DNA, the CDR3 is TGCAGTGCCATGACTAGCCCCGACACCGGGGAGCTGTTTTTT. It translates to CSAMTSPDTGELFF.

This clonotype was counted between two and nine times. The chain is built from TRBV28 and TRBJ2-7; TRBD2 might be the D (5 bases). V shed 5 bases and J shed 0 bases, with 11 bases lying between them. Per the germline V gene, CDR1 is MDHEN and CDR2 is SYDVKM. This CDR3 region has 14 residues. DNA for the CDR3: TGTGCCAGCAGTGAAAGCGGAGCCTCCTACGAGCAGTACTTC. Translation: CASSESGASYEQYF.

The chain uses TRBV20-1 and TRBJ2-1; 14 nucleotides match TRBD2. CDR3 length: 16 residues. The germline V gene encodes CDR1 DFQATT and CDR2 SNEGSKA (reference sequence). J was trimmed by 4 bases and V by 5 bases; bases with no gene match: 7. The DNA for the CDR3 is TGCAGTGCTCCGACTAGCGGGAGGGCCCTGTACAATGAGCAGTTCTTC. Translation: CSAPTSGRALYNEQFF.

The rearrangement uses TRBV24-1 and TRBJ1-5; 8 bases are a match to TRBD1. V trimming: 4 bases; J trimming: 4 bases; junction bases outside the gene matches: 8. This CDR3 comprises 16 residues. Germline V CDR1 and CDR2: KGHDR, SFDVKD. The CDR3 DNA is TGTGCCACCAGTGACCCCGGACAGGGATGGAATCAGCCCCAGCATTTT. Its translation is CATSDPGQGWNQPQHF.